Below, 6 T cell receptor beta chains from the same sample are listed, as sequenced in a study of CD8 T cells in ankylosing spondylitis. MiXCR, applied by TCRdb to the 5' RACE reads, yields one record per CDR3 protein. The profile shows 350,000 or so distinct CDR3 sequences, around 15% of them singletons. Material: blood, either unsorted or a sorted T cell fraction (not recorded which). The receptors shown here come from a male donor with ankylosing spondylitis or in good health (not recorded which).

This chain joins TRBV9 and TRBJ2-7; 12 bases are a match to TRBD2. Losses at the gene ends were 4 bases for V and 4 bases for J; bases not matched to a gene: 3. There are 14 residues in the CDR3. Per the germline V gene, CDR1 is SGDLS and CDR2 is YYNGEE. The CDR3 protein is CASSPGLAGYEQYF. The CDR3 DNA is TGTGCCAGCAGCCCGGGACTAGCGGGTTACGAGCAGTACTTC.

This clonotype was seen a handful of times. The chain joins TRBV5-1 to TRBJ1-2; possibly TRBD1 for D (5 bases). The germline V and J ends were trimmed by 1 base and 3 bases, with 7 bases remaining between them. The CDR3 has 13 amino acids. The germline V gene encodes CDR1 SGHRS and CDR2 YFSETQ. The CDR3 bases are TGCGCCAGCAGCTTGATAGGGGACTATGGCTACACCTTC. It codes for CASSLIGDYGYTF.

This clonotype has only a few counts. The chain uses TRBV20-1 and TRBJ2-1; D may be TRBD1 (7 bases). This CDR3 has 12 residues. CDR1 is DFQATT and CDR2 is SNEGSKA in the germline V gene (reference sequence). The ends were cut back, 3 bases at V and 7 bases at J, with 10 bases in the middle. CDR3 nucleotide sequence: TGCAGTGCTAGGCCAGGGGGGAATGAGCAGTTCTTC. It translates to CSARPGGNEQFF.

The chain is built from TRBV10-3 and TRBJ2-1, with unresolved D. The CDR3 is 14 residues long. Deletions cut 10 bases from V and 0 bases from J, with 13 bases between. Germline CDR1 ENHRY, CDR2 SYGVKD. The CDR3 nucleotides read TGTGCCACCCGGCCGGGCAGCTCCTACAATGAGCAGTTCTTC. Translation: CATRPGSSYNEQFF.

V usage is TRBV7-8 and J usage is TRBJ1-4, with 10 positions matching TRBD1. Germline V gene data show CDR1 as SGHVS and CDR2 as FQNEAQ. There are 17 residues in the CDR3. J was trimmed by 7 bases and V by 7 bases; bases with no gene match: 15. The CDR3 DNA reads TGTGCCAGCACCAATTTTAACGACAGGGGGCTTGGTGAAAAACTGTTTTTT. Amino acid sequence: CASTNFNDRGLGEKLFF.

This clonotype has just a few counts. This chain links TRBV12-3 or TRBV12-4 with TRBJ2-7; D unresolved. The CDR3 runs to 16 residues. V dropped 6 bases and J dropped 1 base, with 19 bases sitting between them. The CDR3 nucleotides are TGTGCCAGCAGCCTAGGTAGAGGTGGAAGGTCCTACGAGCAGTACTTC. It encodes CASSLGRGGRSYEQYF.